This section outlines one T cell receptor beta chain sequence together with its context. No antigen is known for it. This sample was included in a study of OX40 agonist ivuxolimab in advanced cancers. Study-level findings and limits: CD8+ T cells averaged more expanded clones than CD4+. Both blood CD4+ and CD8+ T cells showed clonal growth by week 6 at 0.1 to 3.0 mg/kg.

The CDR3 extends over 13 amino acids. Germline V gives CDR1 SGHRS, CDR2 YFSETQ. Trimming at V came to 4 bases and at J to 3 bases, leaving 2 bases not matched to a gene. Measured with immunoSEQ multiplex PCR; TCRdb has only the in-frame clones, and not every one. This table holds about 80,000 clones, roughly 84% found once. The sampling schedule covered blood at baseline, cycle 4 day 1, and cycle 7 day 1. This specimen consisted of CD4+ or CD8+ T cells sorted from blood, obtained in a trial of the OX40 agonist ivuxolimab. This sequence joins TRBV5-1 and TRBJ2-7; 9 nucleotides align to TRBD1. This sequence originates from an adult with an advanced solid tumor such as melanoma, head and neck, liver or kidney cancer. In DNA form, the CDR3 reads TGCGCCAGCAGCGCGGACAGGGGCTACGAGCAGTACTTC. Protein sequence: CASSADRGYEQYF.